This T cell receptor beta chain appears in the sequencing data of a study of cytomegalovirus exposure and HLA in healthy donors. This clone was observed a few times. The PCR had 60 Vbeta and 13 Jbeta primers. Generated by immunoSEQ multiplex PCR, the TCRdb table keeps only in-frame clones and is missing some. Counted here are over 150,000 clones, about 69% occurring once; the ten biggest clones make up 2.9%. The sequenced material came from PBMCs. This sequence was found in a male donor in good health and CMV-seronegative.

The CDR3 region is CASSSGTLQYF. CDR3 sequence (DNA): TGTGCCAGCAGCTCCGGGACTTTGCAGTACTTC. The chain joins TRBV6-6 to TRBJ2-7; a possible D gene is TRBD2 (6 bases). Between the trimmed V and J ends, which lost 6 bases and 9 bases, there was a span of 12 bases. Germline-derived CDR1 and CDR2 are MNHNY and SVGAGI (reference sequence). The CDR3 loop spans 11 amino acids.